A selection of T cell receptor beta chains follows, all from one sample in a study of shared clonotypes between healthy human individuals. Data came from immunoSEQ multiplex PCR; TCRdb stores just in-frame clones and leaves some out. The sample has millions of clones; 90% to 95% are singletons. The sample was naive CD4+ T cells sorted from blood. The receptors shown here come from a young man in good health. Each CDR3 is given with its conserved first and last residue. The D gene is left open where the match is weak. Clone size is not always given. Where it is, it says once, few, many or a class for expanded clones.

>TRBD1|TRBJ2-7|few|TRBV5-4
TGTGCCAGCAGCTCGACAGGGCTCGAGCAGTACTTC
CASSSTGLEQYF
>TRBD1|TRBJ1-2|once|TRBV7-2
TGTGCCAGCAGCTTACCGGACAGGGGGTCGTCCACCTATGGCTACACCTTC
CASSLPDRGSSTYGYTF
>NA|TRBJ1-2|once|TRBV9
TGTGCCAGCAGCGTAGCTGGTCCCGGACCGCTCGCCTATGGCTACACCTTC
CASSVAGPGPLAYGYTF
>NA|TRBJ1-1|NA|TRBV1
TGCACCAGCAGCCAATTCCGACAGGGCGCTGAAGCTTTCTTT
CTSSQFRQGAEAFF
>TRBD2|TRBJ2-3|NA|TRBV30
TGTGCCTGGAGTGTAGCCAAACTAGCGGGGATGTCAGATACGCAGTATTTT
CAWSVAKLAGMSDTQYF
>TRBD1|TRBJ1-6|NA|TRBV5-1
TGCGCCAGCGCTCCAGAGACAGGGAAAACACCCCTCCACTTT
CASAPETGKTPLHF
>TRBD1|TRBJ1-1|NA|TRBV19
TGTGCCAGTAGTCCCGCGACAGGGGTCACTGAAGCTTTCTTT
CASSPATGVTEAFF
>NA|TRBJ1-2|NA|TRBV11-2
TGTGCCAGCAGCTTAGGGGGGAACTTTGGCGGCTACACCTTC
CASSLGGNFGGYTF
>NA|TRBJ1-1|NA|TRBV9
TGTGCCAGCAGCGTAGCTTTGGTTGGCACTGAAGCTTTCTTT
CASSVALVGTEAFF
>NA|TRBJ1-4|NA|TRBV5-4
TGTGCCAGCAGCTCCAAAGGGCCGGACGAAAAACTGTTTTTT
CASSSKGPDEKLFF
>NA|TRBJ2-1|NA|TRBV13
TGTGCCAGCAGCTTAGAGCCCCGGGGGGCCCGCTCCTACAATGAGCAGTTCTTC
CASSLEPRGARSYNEQFF
>NA|TRBJ1-4|NA|TRBV9
TGTGCCAGCAGCGTAGAGGTCGGGGAAAAACTGTTTTTT
CASSVEVGEKLFF
>TRBD2|TRBJ2-2|NA|TRBV28
TGTGCCAGCGGGGGGTCTGGCGGGAGCACCGGGGAGCTGTTTTTT
CASGGSGGSTGELFF
>NA|TRBJ2-1|NA|TRBV13
TGTGCCAGCAGCTTTAGGACAGCGATCTACAATGAGCAGTTCTTC
CASSFRTAIYNEQFF
>NA|TRBJ2-6|NA|TRBV6-1
TGTGCCAGCGTACAGGGTACAGGGGCCAACGTCCTGACTTTC
CASVQGTGANVLTF
>NA|TRBJ1-2|NA|TRBV10-3
TGTGCCAGCAGTTACGACAGTCAGTTGGATGGCTACACCTTC
CASSYDSQLDGYTF
>NA|TRBJ2-2|NA|TRBV7-6
TGTGCCAGCAGCTTATGGGAATTTAACACCGGGGAGCTGTTTTTT
CASSLWEFNTGELFF
>TRBD1|TRBJ2-2|NA|TRBV7-2
TGTGCCAGCAGCGCCCCTTACAGGGGACGCGGGGAGCTGTTTTTT
CASSAPYRGRGELFF
>TRBD1|TRBJ1-1|NA|TRBV10-2
TGCGCCAGCGGCGAGACAGGGAAGGGTCCTGAAGCTTTCTTT
CASGETGKGPEAFF
>NA|TRBJ2-7|NA|TRBV28
TGTGCCAGCAGTTTAGGGCAGTTCTACGAGCAGTACTTC
CASSLGQFYEQYF
>NA|TRBJ1-5|NA|TRBV6-1
TGTGCCAGCAGACGGGCCGTCGACAATCAGCCCCAGCATTTT
CASRRAVDNQPQHF
>TRBD2|TRBJ2-1|NA|TRBV30
TGTGCCTGGAGTGATTATAAGAGCGGGAGGGCCCGGAATGAGCAGTTCTTC
CAWSDYKSGRARNEQFF
>NA|TRBJ1-3|once|TRBV6-5
TGTGCCAGCAGGCGAGGGACGGACTCTGGAAACACCATATATTTT
CASRRGTDSGNTIYF
>TRBD1|TRBJ1-5|NA|TRBV6-6
TGTGCCAGCAGTGAGAACAGGGGATTCAATCAGCCCCAGCATTTT
CASSENRGFNQPQHF
>NA|TRBJ1-3|NA|TRBV4-3
TGCGCCAGCAGCCAAGCATCTCAACAGGTGGGGGTCGGAAACACCATATATTTT
CASSQASQQVGVGNTIYF
>TRBD1|TRBJ1-1|NA|TRBV14
TGTGCCAGCAGCCCCCTAGGACAGGTTGGGGACACTGAAGCTTTCTTT
CASSPLGQVGDTEAFF
>NA|TRBJ2-7|NA|TRBV18
TGTGCCAGCTCACCGGCGGACTGGGGACCCTCCTACGAGCAGTACTTC
CASSPADWGPSYEQYF
>TRBD2|TRBJ2-3|NA|TRBV9
TGTGCCAGCAGCGCTCCGGGACTAGCTTTCGGAGATACGCAGTATTTT
CASSAPGLAFGDTQYF
>NA|TRBJ1-2|NA|TRBV5-4
TGTGCCAGCAGCTTGATTTCCCCGGGGGGCACGGGCTATGGCTACACCTTC
CASSLISPGGTGYGYTF
>NA|TRBJ1-3|NA|TRBV28
TGTGCCAGTAGCCCCCTGGCGGGGGCCGTTGGAAACACCATATATTTT
CASSPLAGAVGNTIYF
>NA|TRBJ2-2|NA|TRBV4-1
TGCGCCAGCAGCCAAGAGCGCCCTACCGGGGAGCTGTTTTTT
CASSQERPTGELFF
>NA|TRBJ2-5|NA|TRBV4-1
TGCGCCAGCAGCCAAGCCCGGGGCTGGAGGGAGACCCAGTACTTC
CASSQARGWRETQYF
>TRBD2|TRBJ2-3|NA|TRBV6-1
TGTGCCAGCAGTAGGGAGGGGTCCCGGACAGATACGCAGTATTTT
CASSREGSRTDTQYF
>NA|TRBJ1-2|NA|TRBV7-2
TGTGCCAGCAGCCCGGGCCACCTGGGAGGCTACACCTTC
CASSPGHLGGYTF
>TRBD2|TRBJ2-1|NA|TRBV5-1
TGCGCCAGCAGCTTGGCCCCAGCGGGGGGCCTCAATGAGCAGTTCTTC
CASSLAPAGGLNEQFF
>TRBD1|TRBJ1-5|NA|TRBV7-2
TGTGCCAGCAGCTTGGCGGGACAGAATCAGCCCCAGCATTTT
CASSLAGQNQPQHF
>NA|TRBJ2-7|NA|TRBV5-4
TGTGCCAGCAGCTCTGGCGACCTTAACTACGAGCAGTACTTC
CASSSGDLNYEQYF
>NA|TRBJ2-2|NA|TRBV7-9
TGTGCCAGCAGCTTAAAGGGGAATAAGAACACCGGGGAGCTGTTTTTT
CASSLKGNKNTGELFF
>NA|TRBJ1-1|NA|TRBV6-6
TGTGCCAGCAGTTCGCCAGGGGCGTTGAACACTGAAGCTTTCTTT
CASSSPGALNTEAFF
>NA|TRBJ2-3|NA|TRBV5-1
TGCGCCAGCAGCTTGTACGGTTCGTATACAGATACGCAGTATTTT
CASSLYGSYTDTQYF
>NA|TRBJ2-5|NA|TRBV4-3
TGCGCCAGCAGCCAAGAGGGGAGAGGCGAAGAGACCCAGTACTTC
CASSQEGRGEETQYF
>NA|TRBJ1-2|NA|TRBV5-1
TGCGCCAGCATGGGACTCGAAGGCTACACCTTC
CASMGLEGYTF
>NA|TRBJ1-2|NA|TRBV6-6
TGTGCCAGCAGTTACTCGGAAGCCTATGGCTACACCTTC
CASSYSEAYGYTF
>NA|TRBJ2-1|NA|TRBV6-1
TGTGCCAGCAGTGAAGGGTCAGAGCAGTTCTTC
CASSEGSEQFF
>NA|TRBJ1-1|NA|TRBV29-1
TGCAGCGTTGACGGTATAGAGGGTATGGGCACTGAAGCTTTCTTT
CSVDGIEGMGTEAFF
>TRBD1|TRBJ1-6|NA|TRBV30
TGTGCCTGGAGTGTATCAGGACAGGGGTTTTCACCCCTCCACTTT
CAWSVSGQGFSPLHF
>NA|TRBJ1-5|NA|TRBV6-6
TGTGCCAGCAGGCTCTGGAATCAGCCCCAGCATTTT
CASRLWNQPQHF
>TRBD1|TRBJ2-3|NA|TRBV11-3
TGTGCCAGCAGCTTCACATGGGACAGTGGTACGCAGTATTTT
CASSFTWDSGTQYF
>NA|TRBJ1-5|NA|TRBV11-2
TGTGCCAGCAGCTTCGTGGGGGGGCGCAATCAGCCCCAGCATTTT
CASSFVGGRNQPQHF
>TRBD2|TRBJ2-2|NA|TRBV9
TGTGCCAGCAGCCCCCCGGGGCGGGAGGGTACCGGGGAGCTGTTTTTT
CASSPPGREGTGELFF
>NA|TRBJ2-2|once|TRBV10-2
TGCGCCAGCAGGAGGGGGTATACCGGGGAGCTGTTTTTT
CASRRGYTGELFF
>TRBD1|TRBJ2-2|NA|TRBV18
TGTGCCAGCTCACCCTCGACAGGGGGCGCGTTCGGGGAGCTGTTTTTT
CASSPSTGGAFGELFF
>NA|TRBJ1-4|NA|TRBV11-2
TGTGCCAGCAGCTTTGAGGGAGGGGTTAATGAAAAACTGTTTTTT
CASSFEGGVNEKLFF
>NA|TRBJ1-6|NA|TRBV5-1
TGCGCCAGCAGCCAAACTCCAGCGAGTTCACCCCTCCACTTT
CASSQTPASSPLHF
>NA|TRBJ2-7|NA|TRBV5-1
TGCGCCAGCAGCCCCCCGACAGGAACCTACGAGCAGTACTTC
CASSPPTGTYEQYF